This is a list of T cell receptor beta chains from one sample in a study of shared clonotypes between healthy human individuals. Using immunoSEQ multiplex PCR, the repertoire was profiled, and TCRdb retains in-frame clones only, with some absent. The sample holds around 1.5 million clones, 95% to 99% seen once. The sample taken for sequencing was naive CD4+ T cells sorted from blood. The source is a man aged 30 to 45 in good health. CDR3s include the opening cysteine and the closing phenylalanine or tryptophan. Fields, in order: V gene, J gene, D gene, clone size, CDR3 protein, CDR3 DNA. The D gene is left open where the match is weak. Not all rows give a size; the values are once, few, many and, for expanded clones, a class.

V: TRBV15
J: TRBJ2-3
D: .
size: .
CDR3: CATSSLESAGVDTQYF
DNA: TGTGCCACCAGCAGTTTGGAAAGTGCAGGAGTTGATACGCAGTATTTT

V: TRBV30
J: TRBJ1-5
D: .
size: .
CDR3: CAWSDAGTQPQHF
DNA: TGTGCCTGGAGTGATGCGGGTACTCAGCCCCAGCATTTT

V: TRBV6-1
J: TRBJ2-7
D: TRBD1
size: .
CDR3: CASSVRGTESYEQYF
DNA: TGTGCCAGCAGCGTCCGAGGGACAGAGTCCTACGAGCAGTACTTC

V: TRBV19
J: TRBJ1-4
D: .
size: .
CDR3: CASRKGGRSNEKLFF
DNA: TGTGCCAGTAGGAAAGGGGGTCGTTCTAATGAAAAACTGTTTTTT

V: TRBV12-5
J: TRBJ2-5
D: .
size: .
CDR3: CASGLDTYGRIGETQYF
DNA: TGTGCTAGTGGTTTAGACACCTACGGGAGAATAGGAGAGACCCAGTACTTC

V: TRBV19
J: TRBJ2-5
D: .
size: .
CDR3: CASSSDRNQETQYF
DNA: TGTGCCAGTAGCAGTGACAGGAACCAAGAGACCCAGTACTTC

V: TRBV7-9
J: TRBJ2-1
D: .
size: .
CDR3: CASSFYLSDEQFF
DNA: TGTGCCAGCAGCTTTTACCTATCTGATGAGCAGTTCTTC

V: TRBV18
J: TRBJ2-3
D: .
size: .
CDR3: CASSPTGPTDTQYF
DNA: TGTGCCAGCTCACCGACGGGGCCCACAGATACGCAGTATTTT

V: TRBV9
J: TRBJ2-1
D: TRBD2
size: .
CDR3: CASSQGTSGSMYNEQFF
DNA: TGTGCCAGCAGCCAAGGGACTAGCGGGAGCATGTACAATGAGCAGTTCTTC

V: TRBV6-6
J: TRBJ1-1
D: .
size: once
CDR3: CASSSYGETEAFF
DNA: TGTGCCAGCAGCTCCTACGGTGAAACTGAAGCTTTCTTT

V: TRBV6-5
J: TRBJ1-2
D: TRBD1
size: .
CDR3: CASSLQGLANYGYTF
DNA: TGTGCCAGCAGCCTACAGGGGTTAGCTAACTATGGCTACACCTTC

V: TRBV7-3
J: TRBJ1-1
D: TRBD1
size: once
CDR3: CASSSGQGAPTEAFF
DNA: TGTGCCAGCAGCTCGGGACAGGGGGCGCCCACTGAAGCTTTCTTT

V: TRBV6-6
J: TRBJ1-3
D: .
size: .
CDR3: CASSHGAISGNTIYF
DNA: TGTGCCAGCAGTCACGGGGCCATCTCTGGCAACACCATATATTTT

V: TRBV10-3
J: TRBJ1-2
D: TRBD1
size: .
CDR3: CAIKGVRQGKVSDGYTF
DNA: TGTGCCATCAAAGGGGTGAGACAGGGAAAGGTCTCCGATGGCTACACCTTC

V: TRBV28
J: TRBJ2-7
D: .
size: .
CDR3: CASSLFARYEQYF
DNA: TGTGCCAGCAGTTTATTCGCCAGATACGAGCAGTACTTC

V: TRBV5-1
J: TRBJ2-4
D: .
size: .
CDR3: CASSGLDIQYF
DNA: TGCGCCAGCAGCGGCCTGGACATTCAGTACTTC

V: TRBV28
J: TRBJ2-2
D: TRBD1
size: .
CDR3: CASSLALTGQGFTGELFF
DNA: TGTGCCAGCAGCCTCGCCCTCACCGGACAGGGATTCACCGGGGAGCTGTTTTTT

V: TRBV5-4
J: TRBJ2-1
D: .
size: .
CDR3: CASSSSGRSYNEQFF
DNA: TGTGCCAGCAGTTCAAGCGGGCGCTCCTACAATGAGCAGTTCTTC

V: TRBV15
J: TRBJ1-5
D: .
size: .
CDR3: CATSSWGSNQPQHF
DNA: TGTGCCACCAGCAGCTGGGGGAGCAATCAGCCCCAGCATTTT

V: TRBV11-3
J: TRBJ2-2
D: .
size: .
CDR3: CASSLEGGTGELFF
DNA: TGTGCCAGCAGCTTAGAGGGCGGGACCGGGGAGCTGTTTTTT

V: TRBV9
J: TRBJ2-3
D: TRBD2
size: .
CDR3: CASSPAGWDTQYF
DNA: TGTGCCAGCAGCCCAGCGGGATGGGATACGCAGTATTTT

V: TRBV5-4
J: TRBJ2-1
D: TRBD2
size: .
CDR3: CASSIMTSGRYNEQFF
DNA: TGTGCCAGCAGCATTATGACTAGCGGGAGGTACAATGAGCAGTTCTTC

V: TRBV10-2
J: TRBJ2-7
D: .
size: .
CDR3: CASSEYPFFRAGRYEQYF
DNA: TGCGCCAGCAGTGAGTACCCCTTTTTTCGGGCGGGAAGGTACGAGCAGTACTTC

V: TRBV9
J: TRBJ2-1
D: .
size: .
CDR3: CASSPRPGPWDYNEQFF
DNA: TGTGCCAGCAGCCCCCGACCGGGACCATGGGACTACAATGAGCAGTTCTTC

V: TRBV28
J: TRBJ2-1
D: TRBD2
size: .
CDR3: CASSLFPRRTSEDNEQFF
DNA: TGTGCCAGCAGTTTATTCCCCCGCCGGACTAGCGAGGACAATGAGCAGTTCTTC

V: TRBV6-5
J: TRBJ1-1
D: .
size: .
CDR3: CASSYLGQKTEAFF
DNA: TGTGCCAGCAGTTACTTAGGGCAAAAAACTGAAGCTTTCTTT

V: TRBV27
J: TRBJ2-1
D: .
size: .
CDR3: CASSKFTATSYNEQFF
DNA: TGTGCCAGCAGCAAATTTACAGCCACCTCCTACAATGAGCAGTTCTTC

V: TRBV14
J: TRBJ2-1
D: .
size: once
CDR3: CASSQPGLNSYNEQFF
DNA: TGTGCCAGCAGCCAACCGGGACTCAACTCCTACAATGAGCAGTTCTTC

V: TRBV11-3
J: TRBJ2-2
D: TRBD2
size: once
CDR3: CASSSPLAGGNTGELFF
DNA: TGTGCCAGCAGCTCCCCTCTAGCGGGGGGGAACACCGGGGAGCTGTTTTTT

V: TRBV18
J: TRBJ2-5
D: .
size: .
CDR3: CASSPREQETQYF
DNA: TGTGCCAGCTCACCTCGCGAGCAAGAGACCCAGTACTTC

V: TRBV7-3
J: TRBJ2-1
D: TRBD2
size: .
CDR3: CASSLNPSGRGNEQFF
DNA: TGTGCCAGCAGCTTAAATCCTAGCGGGAGAGGAAATGAGCAGTTCTTC

V: TRBV7-2
J: TRBJ2-5
D: TRBD1
size: .
CDR3: CASSLGDRRYQETQYF
DNA: TGTGCCAGCAGCTTAGGGGACAGGAGGTACCAAGAGACCCAGTACTTC

V: TRBV7-2
J: TRBJ2-1
D: TRBD2
size: .
CDR3: CASSLDRRERGNEQFF
DNA: TGTGCCAGCAGCTTAGACAGGCGGGAGCGGGGCAATGAGCAGTTCTTC

V: TRBV18
J: TRBJ2-3
D: TRBD2
size: once
CDR3: CASSPITSGSTDTQYF
DNA: TGTGCCAGCTCACCAATAACTAGCGGGAGCACAGATACGCAGTATTTT

V: TRBV30
J: TRBJ2-5
D: .
size: .
CDR3: CAGRRWGAETQYF
DNA: TGTGCCGGAAGAAGGTGGGGAGCGGAGACCCAGTACTTC

V: TRBV7-2
J: TRBJ2-7
D: TRBD2
size: .
CDR3: CASSQIPSGSGEQYF
DNA: TGTGCCAGCAGCCAGATCCCTAGCGGGAGCGGGGAGCAGTACTTC

V: TRBV6-1
J: TRBJ1-5
D: .
size: .
CDR3: CASSVQDSNQPQHF
DNA: TGTGCCAGCAGTGTGCAGGATAGCAATCAGCCCCAGCATTTT

V: TRBV11-3
J: TRBJ2-1
D: TRBD2
size: .
CDR3: CASSLPGRPNEQFF
DNA: TGTGCCAGCAGCTTACCCGGGAGGCCCAATGAGCAGTTCTTC

V: TRBV6-5
J: TRBJ2-6
D: .
size: .
CDR3: CASSYGGVGANVLTF
DNA: TGTGCCAGCAGTTACGGTGGGGTCGGGGCCAACGTCCTGACTTTC